The 18 T cell receptor beta chains below were found in one sample sequenced in a study of early T cells in non-severe SARS-CoV-2 infection (dated by TCRdb to 2020 to 2023). Library preparation employed 5' RACE. Sequenced using a NextSeq 500. Using fastp trimming at Q25 and MiXCR clonotype assembly, TCRdb reanalyzed the public sequencing data and kept in-frame beta chains. Rows matching on CDR3 protein sequence are summarized as one entry with the most common DNA and genes. The sample has about 60,000 distinct CDR3 sequences on record, roughly 12% of them singletons. Of the sample, around 3.5% is held by the ten largest clones. Material: whole blood. These receptors were collected from an adult who was a healthcare worker with PCR-confirmed SARS-CoV-2 infection or an uninfected control (not recorded which).

In this sample, this clonotype turned up many times. V usage is TRBV19 and J usage is TRBJ2-1; tentatively, D is TRBD1 or TRBD2 (6 bases each). V shed 3 bases and J shed 12 bases, with 18 bases lying between them. CDR3 length equals 14 residues. CDR1 and CDR2 from the germline V gene are LNHDA and SQIVND (reference sequence). CDR3 nucleotide sequence: TGTGCCAGTAGTATCCTTTCGAGGGGGGAGTTGCAGTTCTTC. This translates into CASSILSRGELQFF.

This clonotype was recorded at least ten times. This chain links TRBV9 with TRBJ1-2; possibly TRBD1 for D (5 bases). The CDR3 has 15 amino acids. The V gene lost 0 bases and the J gene lost 2 bases, with 11 bases spanning the gap. Germline assignment: CDR1 SGDLS and CDR2 YYNGEE. The CDR3 sequence: CASSVALGVNYGYTF. In DNA form, the CDR3 reads TGTGCCAGCAGCGTAGCTCTGGGGGTGAACTATGGCTACACCTTC.

This clonotype was observed many times. This chain uses TRBV10-3 with TRBJ2-3; D gene uncertain. This CDR3 has 11 amino acids. V lost 3 bases to trimming and J lost 6 bases, with 4 bases between them. Germline V gene sequence: CDR1 ENHRY, CDR2 SYGVKD. In DNA, the CDR3 is TGTGCCATCAGTGATCTGGATACGCAGTATTTT. Its protein product is CAISDLDTQYF.

This chain links TRBV20-1 with TRBJ2-2; possible D gene TRBD1, 5 bases. The CDR3 spans 17 residues. Germline lookup yields CDR1 DFQATT and CDR2 SNEGSKA (reference sequence). The V gene lost 1 base and the J gene lost 2 bases, with 17 bases spanning the gap. Here the CDR3 reads CSARVSAGQGNTGELFF. In nucleotides, the CDR3 is TGCAGTGCTAGAGTATCCGCCGGGCAGGGTAACACCGGGGAGCTGTTTTTT.

The chain is built from TRBV28 and TRBJ2-5; D gene uncertain. The CDR3 consists of 12 residues. Germline V lookup: CDR1 MDHEN, CDR2 SYDVKM. Trimming took 2 bases from V and 5 from J, leaving 6 bases between them. CDR3 protein: CASSLRAETQYF. For the CDR3, the DNA is TGTGCCAGCAGTTTAAGGGCCGAGACCCAGTACTTC.

The sample holds many counts of this clonotype. The chain has TRBV28 and TRBJ2-5; 12 nucleotides line up with TRBD2. The CDR3 length is 16 residues. CDR1 MDHEN and CDR2 SYDVKM come from the germline V gene. J gave up 1 base and V 5 bases, and 5 bases lay outside the gene matches. The CDR3 region has the DNA TGTGCCAGCAGTCCACGGACTAGCGGGGCCCAAGAGACCCAGTACTTC. Protein sequence: CASSPRTSGAQETQYF.

The chain joins TRBV2 to TRBJ2-7; D uncertain. V gave up 4 bases and J gave up 0 bases, with 16 bases separating them. CDR3 length: 16 amino acids. Germline CDR1 and CDR2: SNHLY and FYNNEI. The CDR3 DNA sequence: TGTGCCAGCAGTGTTAACAACCCCACTAACTCCTACGAGCAGTACTTC. This sequence encodes CASSVNNPTNSYEQYF.

This clonotype was picked up many times. The chain combines TRBV19 with TRBJ1-5; D remains ambiguous. The CDR3 runs 15 residues. Trimming pared 6 bases from V and 2 bases from J, leaving 14 bases between. The germline CDR1 and CDR2 sequences are LNHDA and SQIVND (reference sequence). DNA of the CDR3: TGTGCCAGTAGCTGGAAACAAAACGGCAATCAGCCCCAGCATTTT. Protein: CASSWKQNGNQPQHF.

The table lists this clonotype with a few counts. The chain uses TRBV11-2 and TRBJ2-2; weak D call: TRBD1 (5 bases). The CDR3 totals 15 residues. Trimming removed 6 bases from V and 1 base from J, with 12 bases in between. Germline CDR1 SGHAT, CDR2 FQNNGV. The CDR3 loop is CASRPGRGNTGELFF. CDR3 DNA: TGTGCCAGCAGGCCCGGAAGGGGGAACACCGGGGAGCTGTTTTTT.

This clonotype was found once. This chain uses TRBV20-1 with TRBJ1-3; weak D call: TRBD1 (5 bases). V dropped 3 bases and J dropped 5 bases, with 11 bases sitting between them. This CDR3 is built from 13 residues. Germline values: CDR1 DFQATT, CDR2 SNEGSKA (reference sequence). The CDR3: CSASSRERNTIYF. The DNA for the CDR3 is TGCAGTGCTAGTTCCAGGGAGAGAAACACCATATATTTT.

This clonotype was seen a few times. The chain links TRBV30 to TRBJ2-1; D possibly matches TRBD1 or TRBD2 (5 bases each). Germline-derived CDR1 and CDR2 are GTSNPN and SVGIG (reference sequence). The CDR3 loop spans 14 amino acids. The V end was cut by 1 base, the J end by 6 bases, with 13 bases between. CDR3 in amino acids: CAWSAGRGVNEQFF. The CDR3 DNA follows: TGTGCCTGGAGTGCTGGGAGAGGGGTCAATGAGCAGTTCTTC.

CDR3 in amino acids: CASSLAPRGDLAKNIQYF. Here the CDR3 DNA reads TGTGCCAGCAGCTTAGCCCCGAGAGGGGATCTAGCCAAAAACATTCAGTACTTC. The rearrangement uses TRBV7-8 and TRBJ2-4; D may match TRBD1 or TRBD2 (5 bases each). Trimming took off 0 bases at V and 0 bases at J, with 15 bases between the two ends. The germline V gene has CDR1 SGHVS and CDR2 FQNEAQ. The CDR3 runs 18 residues.

This clonotype was detected many times. This sequence joins TRBV5-1 and TRBJ2-3; D may be TRBD2 (7 bases). Germline loops: CDR1 SGHRS, CDR2 YFSETQ. The length of the CDR3 is 15 residues. The germline V and J ends were trimmed by 7 bases and 3 bases, with 18 bases remaining between them. The CDR3 DNA sequence: TGCGCCAGCGGGCTCAGGGGAGGGGAAACAGATACGCAGTATTTT. Protein product: CASGLRGGETDTQYF.

A few counts support this clonotype. The gene calls are TRBV3-1 and TRBJ2-7; D might be TRBD1 or TRBD2, each matching 5 bases. This CDR3 is 14 amino acids long. V was trimmed by 4 bases and J by 4 bases, leaving 14 bases between them. Germline V gene sequence: CDR1 LGHDT, CDR2 YNNKEL (reference sequence). CDR3 loop: CASSRTRDGYEQYF. Written as DNA, the CDR3 is TGTGCCAGCAGCCGCACCCGGGACGGGTACGAGCAGTACTTC.

This clonotype was picked up a small number of times. This sequence joins TRBV12-3 or TRBV12-4 and TRBJ2-1; TRBD2 agrees at 12 bases. There are 16 residues in the CDR3. Trimming cost V 3 bases and J 5 bases; bases outside gene matches: 5. The chain's CDR3 is CASSFGLAGGDNEQFF. In DNA, the CDR3 is TGTGCCAGCAGTTTCGGTCTAGCGGGAGGGGACAATGAGCAGTTCTTC.

This clonotype was counted ten times or more. The chain recombines TRBV29-1 with TRBJ2-1; 9 nucleotides match TRBD2. Germline V gene sequence: CDR1 SQVTM, CDR2 ANQGSEA. The CDR3 loop spans 14 amino acids. The V segment lost 3 bases and the J segment 8 bases; nucleotides outside the gene matches: 8. The CDR3 sequence: CSVEGGRAVDEQFF. The CDR3, as DNA: TGCAGCGTTGAGGGCGGGAGGGCAGTGGATGAGCAGTTCTTC.

The chain uses TRBV12-3 or TRBV12-4 and TRBJ1-1, with 7 bases that match TRBD1. Trimming took 5 bases from V and 0 from J; bases not matched to a gene: 18. The CDR3 spans 19 residues. This chain's CDR3 is CASSPPSGRGLVMNTEAFF. In DNA form, the CDR3 reads TGTGCCAGCAGTCCCCCCTCGGGAAGGGGGCTGGTGATGAACACTGAAGCTTTCTTT.

A few counts support this clonotype. J is TRBJ2-7 and V is TRBV29-1; 10 bases agree with TRBD2. V shed 7 bases and J 1 base; nucleotides not matched to a gene: 7. This CDR3 comprises 14 residues. Germline V gives CDR1 SQVTM, CDR2 ANQGSEA. The CDR3, as DNA: TGCAGCGCCCTGGTAGCGGGAGGTTCCTACGAGCAGTACTTC. As protein: CSALVAGGSYEQYF.